This T cell receptor (beta chain) was sequenced in a study of blood T cell repertoires in acute mononucleosis (dated by TCRdb to 2018 to 2020). With regard to the full study: Acute-phase samples, representing the primary response, were taken within 2 weeks of symptom onset. In acute infection, YVL-BR-specific cells made up a mean of around 2.2% of blood CD8 T cells and GLC-BM-specific cells made up a mean of around 1.1%. The mean blood EBV load was about 3.8 log10 genome copies per million B cells in acute infection and about 2.5 at convalescence.

For TCR profiling, total RNA from at least 8,000 sorted tetramer+ CD8 T cells was reverse transcribed into cDNA. CDR3 regions were PCR-amplified with primers annealing to V and J regions, and unique molecular identifiers were added to track templates. Profiling of the TCRalpha and TCRbeta chains was done on the immunoSEQ platform, including the sequencing and error-correction standards of that platform. Under the source paper's analysis protocol: Clonal copy numbers were corrected for sequencing and PCR errors, and CDR3s were defined per IMGT conventions. Analysis was restricted to productive rearrangements and performed with immunoSEQ Analyzer versions 2.0 and 3.0, while gene-pairing frequencies underwent further processing in Microsoft Excel. Circos plots were used to visualize V-J pairings, and MEME together with a custom motifSearch program was used to find CDR3 motifs. The probability of generation of TCR sequences was calculated using the OLGA algorithm. Clonotypes found at both visits were termed persistent, clonotypes found only in the acute phase were termed nonpersistent, and clonotypes found only at convalescence were termed de novo. Any amino acid clonotype used by more than one donor was defined as a public TCR. TCRdb re-hosts the immuneACCESS table, in-frame sequences only. Its copies lack some clones; in the studies checked, an unresolved V gene accounts for under half of them, and the cause for the rest is not known. That table gives V, J and clone size, and the DNA gave D and trimming. This sample lists 7,000 to 8,000 clones; 25% were detected once. The leading ten clones occupy 25% to 30% of the sample.

The CDR3 measures 13 amino acids from cysteine to phenylalanine. The sequence is cut down to CDR3 DNA, 39 bases in frame from base 1. CDR1 and CDR2, per the germline V gene (reference sequence), are SGHNT and YYREEE. What the study reported, not specific to this receptor: Only a few donors were included in the cohort, so group averages were based on very few individuals. Only approximately 10% of unique acute clonotypes persisted into convalescence, yet these made up most of the response; new diverse de novo clonotypes seemingly replaced the rest. For BRLF1 (YVL-BR), a dominant role in TCR repertoire selection was played by TCRalpha CDR3 motifs, whereas only a minimal role was played by TCRbeta. Low acute-to-convalescent clonotype overlap might partly reflect sampling error, because only a fraction of each donor's blood was analyzed.

This sample's time point label indicates: acute infectious mononucleosis, at clinical presentation within 2 weeks of symptom onset (visit 1). CD8 T cell responses to two immunodominant EBV epitopes, BRLF1 109 (YVL-BR) and BMLF1 280 (GLC-BM), were tracked in the study over primary infection. A positive serum heterophile antibody test and EBV viral capsid antigen-specific IgM indicated primary EBV infection. As a first step, magnetic positive selection (MACS) was used to enrich total CD8 T cells from the PBMCs. Live CD3+ CD8+ tetramer+ cells were sorted on a FACSAria III to over 95% purity. Cell sorting used a PE-conjugated tetramer carrying the BRLF1 109-117 peptide. Directly ex vivo after tetramer sorting, the TCR repertoires of EBV epitope-specific CD8 T cells were deep-sequenced at acute infection and at convalescence. Donors were a few people aged roughly 18 to 30 with clinical acute infectious mononucleosis and laboratory evidence of primary EBV infection. Heparinized peripheral blood was collected when donors presented clinically with mononucleosis symptoms and again about 6 months afterward. Ficoll-Paque density gradient centrifugation was used to isolate PBMCs.

With respect to this clone: One end of the junction is discordant with germline, which a read error may explain. The sample contains more than one DNA sequence encoding this CDR3.

The sample in question was EBV YVL epitope tetramer+ CD8+ T cells sorted from PBMCs, obtained during acute infectious mononucleosis. Read against the paper, the sample's cell subset or site label means: CD8 T cells binding a tetramer with EBV BRLF1 109-117 peptide (YVL-BR). The clonotype comes from a woman younger than 30 with infectious mononucleosis caused by EBV. The chain uses TRBV5-4 and TRBJ2-1; the D gene cannot be resolved reliably. The CDR3 has the sequence CASSLAGPNEQFF. The bases read TGCGCCAGCAGCTTGGCCGGCCCCAATGAGCAGTTCTTC.